The source of this TCR beta chain is a study of T cells in Graves' hyperthyroidism and ophthalmopathy. V dropped 10 bases and J dropped 4; count of bases not matched to a gene: 5. This CDR3 is 12 amino acids long. Germline CDR1 and CDR2: ENHRY and SYGVKD. There were TCR beta CDR3 regions amplified from RNA transcripts. The TCR CDR3 first-round RT-PCR relied on the HTBI primer set. TCRdb re-analysed the multiplex PCR reads in MiXCR, keeping a single row per CDR3 protein. Counted here are about 640,000 distinct CDR3 sequences, 20% occurring once; the ten biggest clones make up 34%. The chain uses TRBV10-3 and TRBJ2-7; TRBD2 matches at 9 bases. This sequence was found in a man aged 25 to 40 with Graves' ophthalmopathy. Sequenced sample: blood. CDR3 in amino acids: CANGREGYEQYF. CDR3 in DNA: TGTGCCAATGGGCGGGAGGGGTACGAGCAGTACTTC.